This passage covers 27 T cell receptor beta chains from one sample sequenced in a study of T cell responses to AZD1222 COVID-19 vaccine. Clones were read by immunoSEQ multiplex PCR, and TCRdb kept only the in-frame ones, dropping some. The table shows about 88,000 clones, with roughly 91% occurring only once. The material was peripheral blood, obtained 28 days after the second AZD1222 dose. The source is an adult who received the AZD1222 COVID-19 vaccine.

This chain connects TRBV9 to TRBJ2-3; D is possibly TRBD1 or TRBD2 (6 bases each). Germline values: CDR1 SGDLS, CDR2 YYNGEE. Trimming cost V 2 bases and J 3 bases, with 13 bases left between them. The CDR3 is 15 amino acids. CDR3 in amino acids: CASSVRGVRTDTQYF. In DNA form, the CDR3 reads TGTGCCAGCAGCGTTAGGGGGGTCCGTACAGATACGCAGTATTTT. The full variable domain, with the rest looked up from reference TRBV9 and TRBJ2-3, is DSGVTQTPKHLITATGQRVTLRCSPRSGDLSVYWYQQSLDQGLQFLIQYYNGEERAKGNILERFSAQQFPDLHSELNLSSLELGDSALYFCASSVRGVRTDTQYFGPGTRLTVL.

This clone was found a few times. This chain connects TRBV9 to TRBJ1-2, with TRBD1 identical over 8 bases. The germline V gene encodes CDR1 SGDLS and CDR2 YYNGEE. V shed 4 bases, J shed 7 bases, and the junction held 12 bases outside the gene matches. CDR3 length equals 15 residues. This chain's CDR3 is CASSSPDRGWGGYTF. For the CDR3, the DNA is TGTGCCAGCAGCTCACCTGACAGGGGTTGGGGTGGCTACACCTTC. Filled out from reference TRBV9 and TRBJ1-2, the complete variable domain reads DSGVTQTPKHLITATGQRVTLRCSPRSGDLSVYWYQQSLDQGLQFLIQYYNGEERAKGNILERFSAQQFPDLHSELNLSSLELGDSALYFCASSSPDRGWGGYTFGSGTRLTVV.

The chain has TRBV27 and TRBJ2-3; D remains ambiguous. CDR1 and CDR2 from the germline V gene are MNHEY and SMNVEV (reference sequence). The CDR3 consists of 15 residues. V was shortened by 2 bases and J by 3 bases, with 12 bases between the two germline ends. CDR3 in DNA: TGTGCCAGCAGTTTAAATCCCCTGGGGACAGATACGCAGTATTTT. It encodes CASSLNPLGTDTQYF.

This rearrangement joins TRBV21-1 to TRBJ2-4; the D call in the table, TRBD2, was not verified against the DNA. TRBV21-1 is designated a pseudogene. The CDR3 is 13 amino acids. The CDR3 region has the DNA TGTGCCAGCAGGATGGGACTGTCGGGCATTCAGTACTTC. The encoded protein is CASRMGLSGIQYF.

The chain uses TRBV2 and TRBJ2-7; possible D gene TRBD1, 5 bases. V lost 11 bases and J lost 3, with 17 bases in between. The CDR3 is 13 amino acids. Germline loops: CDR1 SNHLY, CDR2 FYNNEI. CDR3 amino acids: CAGESRVNYEQYF. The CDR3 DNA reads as TGTGCCGGCGAGAGCAGGGTTAACTACGAGCAGTACTTC.

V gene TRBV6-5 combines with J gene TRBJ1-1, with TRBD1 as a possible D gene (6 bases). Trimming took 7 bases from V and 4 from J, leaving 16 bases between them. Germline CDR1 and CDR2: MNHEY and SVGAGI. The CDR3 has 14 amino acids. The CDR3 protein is CASKTGGAGTEAFF. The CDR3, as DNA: TGTGCCAGCAAAACGGGGGGGGCCGGCACTGAAGCTTTCTTT.

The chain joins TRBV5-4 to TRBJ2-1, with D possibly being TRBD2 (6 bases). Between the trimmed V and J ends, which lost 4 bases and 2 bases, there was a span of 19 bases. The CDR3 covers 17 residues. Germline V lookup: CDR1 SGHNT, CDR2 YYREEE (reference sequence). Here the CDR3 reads CASSLGGTGVTYNEQFF. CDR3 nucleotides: TGTGCCAGCAGCCTGGGGGGTACGGGGGTAACCTACAATGAGCAGTTCTTC. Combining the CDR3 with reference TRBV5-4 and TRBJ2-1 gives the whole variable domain ETGVTQSPTHLIKTRGQQVTLRCSSQSGHNTVSWYQQALGQGPQFIFQYYREEENGRGNFPPRFSGLQFPNYSSELNVNALELDDSALYLCASSLGGTGVTYNEQFFGPGTRLTVL.

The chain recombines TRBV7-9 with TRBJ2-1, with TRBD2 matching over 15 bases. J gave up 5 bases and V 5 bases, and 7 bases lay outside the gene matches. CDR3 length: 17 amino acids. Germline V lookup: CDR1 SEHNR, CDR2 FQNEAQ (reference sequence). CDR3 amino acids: CASSSGLAGGLDNEQFF. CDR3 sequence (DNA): TGTGCCAGCAGCAGCGGACTAGCGGGGGGGCTGGACAATGAGCAGTTCTTC.

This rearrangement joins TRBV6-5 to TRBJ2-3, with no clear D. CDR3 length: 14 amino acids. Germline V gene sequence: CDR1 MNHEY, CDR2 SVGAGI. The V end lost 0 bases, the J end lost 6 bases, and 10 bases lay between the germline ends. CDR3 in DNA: TGTGCCAGCAGTTACTCGACCGCATCGGATACGCAGTATTTT. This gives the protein CASSYSTASDTQYF.

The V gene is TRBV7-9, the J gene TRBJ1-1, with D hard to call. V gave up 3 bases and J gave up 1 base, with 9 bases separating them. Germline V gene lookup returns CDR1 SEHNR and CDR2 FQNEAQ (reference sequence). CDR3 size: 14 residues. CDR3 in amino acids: CASSFLGPNTEAFF. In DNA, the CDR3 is TGTGCCAGCAGCTTTTTAGGCCCGAACACTGAAGCTTTCTTT. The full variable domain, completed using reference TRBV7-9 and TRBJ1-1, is DTGVSQNPRHKITKRGQNVTFRCDPISEHNRLYWYRQTLGQGPEFLTYFQNEAQLEKSRLLSDRFSAERPKGSFSTLEIQRTEQGDSAMYLCASSFLGPNTEAFFGQGTRLTVV.

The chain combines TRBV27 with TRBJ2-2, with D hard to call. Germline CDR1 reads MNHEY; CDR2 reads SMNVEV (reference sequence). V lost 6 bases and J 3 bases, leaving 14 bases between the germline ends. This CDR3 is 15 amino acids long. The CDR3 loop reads CASRRLTSDTGELFF. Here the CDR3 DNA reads TGTGCCAGCAGAAGACTCACCTCAGACACCGGGGAGCTGTTTTTT.

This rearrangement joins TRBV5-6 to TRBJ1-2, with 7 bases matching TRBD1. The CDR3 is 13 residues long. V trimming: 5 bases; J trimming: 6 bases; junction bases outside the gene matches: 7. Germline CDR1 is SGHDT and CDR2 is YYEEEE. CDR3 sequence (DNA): TGTGCCAGCAGGCCCATACAGGGGCATGGCTACACCTTC. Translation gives CASRPIQGHGYTF.

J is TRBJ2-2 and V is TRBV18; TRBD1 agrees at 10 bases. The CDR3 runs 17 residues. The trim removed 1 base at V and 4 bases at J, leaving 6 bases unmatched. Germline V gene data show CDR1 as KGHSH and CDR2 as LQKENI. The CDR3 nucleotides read TGTGCCAGCTCACCACAGGGGACAGGGGTTACCACCGGGGAGCTGTTTTTT. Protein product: CASSPQGTGVTTGELFF.

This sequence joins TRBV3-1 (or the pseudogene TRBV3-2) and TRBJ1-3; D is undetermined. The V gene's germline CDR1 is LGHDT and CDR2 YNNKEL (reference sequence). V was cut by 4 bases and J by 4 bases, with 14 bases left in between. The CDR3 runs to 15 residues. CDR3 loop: CASSRSLIAGNTIYF. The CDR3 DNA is TGTGCCAGCAGCCGATCCTTAATCGCAGGAAACACCATATATTTT.

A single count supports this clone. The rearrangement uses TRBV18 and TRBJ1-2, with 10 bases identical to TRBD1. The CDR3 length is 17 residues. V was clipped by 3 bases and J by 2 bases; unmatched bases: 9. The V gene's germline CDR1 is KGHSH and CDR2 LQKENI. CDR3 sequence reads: CASSPLRQGAQNYGYTF. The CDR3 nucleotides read TGTGCCAGCTCACCGCTCCGACAGGGGGCGCAGAACTATGGCTACACCTTC.

In DNA, the CDR3 is TGTGCCAGCGCCATTTGGGGGCCGGGAGAGACCCAGTACTTC. Its protein is CASAIWGPGETQYF. This chain links TRBV2 with TRBJ2-5; possibly TRBD1 for D (6 bases). Trimming took 8 bases from V and 4 from J, leaving 17 bases between them. Germline assignment: CDR1 SNHLY and CDR2 FYNNEI. The CDR3 is 14 amino acids.

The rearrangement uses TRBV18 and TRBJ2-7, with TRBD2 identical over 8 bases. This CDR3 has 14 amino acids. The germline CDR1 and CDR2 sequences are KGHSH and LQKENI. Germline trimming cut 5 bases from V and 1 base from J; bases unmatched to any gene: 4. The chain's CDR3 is CASSRSGGSYEQYF. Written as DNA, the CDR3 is TGTGCCAGCTCAAGGAGCGGGGGATCCTACGAGCAGTACTTC.

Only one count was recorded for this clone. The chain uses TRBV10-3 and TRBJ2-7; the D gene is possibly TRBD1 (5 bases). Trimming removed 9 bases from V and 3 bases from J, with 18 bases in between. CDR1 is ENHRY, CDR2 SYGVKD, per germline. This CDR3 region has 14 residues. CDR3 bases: TGTGCCATAAGTACTCAAGACAGACTCTACGAGCAGTACTTC. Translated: CAISTQDRLYEQYF.

The DNA of the CDR3 is TGTGCCAGCAGCATGGACCTGAACCAAGAGACCCAGTACTTC. It is translated as CASSMDLNQETQYF. This chain connects TRBV7-2 to TRBJ2-5, with D uncertain. Trimming cost V 5 bases and J 0 bases, with 10 bases left between them. This CDR3 spans 14 amino acids. Germline lookup yields CDR1 SGHTA and CDR2 FQGNSA.

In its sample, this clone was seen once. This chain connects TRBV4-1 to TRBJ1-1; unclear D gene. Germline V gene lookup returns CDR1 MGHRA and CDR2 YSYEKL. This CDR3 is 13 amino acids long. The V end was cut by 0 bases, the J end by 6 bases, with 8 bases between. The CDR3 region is CASSQESRAEAFF. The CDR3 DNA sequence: TGCGCCAGCAGCCAAGAATCTCGAGCTGAAGCTTTCTTT.

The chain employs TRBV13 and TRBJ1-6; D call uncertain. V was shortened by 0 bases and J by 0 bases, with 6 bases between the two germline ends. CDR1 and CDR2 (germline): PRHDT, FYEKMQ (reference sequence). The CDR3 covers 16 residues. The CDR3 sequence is CASSLGLSSYNSPLHF. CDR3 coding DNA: TGTGCCAGCAGCTTAGGCCTCAGCTCCTATAATTCACCCCTCCACTTT.

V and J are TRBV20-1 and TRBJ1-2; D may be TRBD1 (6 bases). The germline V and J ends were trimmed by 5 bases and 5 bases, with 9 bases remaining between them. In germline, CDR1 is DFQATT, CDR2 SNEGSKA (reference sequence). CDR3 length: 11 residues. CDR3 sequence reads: CSARGTYGYTF. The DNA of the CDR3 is TGCAGTGCTCGAGGGACATATGGCTACACCTTC.

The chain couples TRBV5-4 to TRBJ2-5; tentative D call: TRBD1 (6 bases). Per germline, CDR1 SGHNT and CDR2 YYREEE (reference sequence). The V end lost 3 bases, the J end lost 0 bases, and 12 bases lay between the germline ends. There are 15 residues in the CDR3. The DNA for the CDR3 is TGTGCCAGCAGCTCCCGCCGGGACAACCAAGAGACCCAGTACTTC. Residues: CASSSRRDNQETQYF.

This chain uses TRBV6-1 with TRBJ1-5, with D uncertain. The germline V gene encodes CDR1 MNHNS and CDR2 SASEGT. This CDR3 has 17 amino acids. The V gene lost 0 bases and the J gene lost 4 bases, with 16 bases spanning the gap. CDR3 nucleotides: TGTGCCAGCAGTGAAGCAACGGGGTTTCCATTAAATCAGCCCCAGCATTTT. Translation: CASSEATGFPLNQPQHF.

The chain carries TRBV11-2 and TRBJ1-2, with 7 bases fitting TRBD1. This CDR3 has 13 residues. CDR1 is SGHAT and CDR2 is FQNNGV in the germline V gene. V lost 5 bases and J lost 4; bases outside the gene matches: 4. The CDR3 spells CASSLTGPYGYTF. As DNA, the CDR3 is TGTGCCAGCAGCCTGACAGGGCCCTATGGCTACACCTTC.

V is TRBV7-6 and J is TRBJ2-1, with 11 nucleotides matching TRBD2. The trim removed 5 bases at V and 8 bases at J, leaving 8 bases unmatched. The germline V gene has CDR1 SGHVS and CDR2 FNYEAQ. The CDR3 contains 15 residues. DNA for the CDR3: TGTGCCAGCAGCGAACTAGCGGGGGCCCTGTATGAGCAGTTCTTC. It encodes CASSELAGALYEQFF.

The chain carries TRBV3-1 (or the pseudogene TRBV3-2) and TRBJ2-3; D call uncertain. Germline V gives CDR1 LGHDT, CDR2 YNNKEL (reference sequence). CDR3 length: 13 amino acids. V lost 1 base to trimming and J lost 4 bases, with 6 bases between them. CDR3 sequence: CASSQAYADTQYF. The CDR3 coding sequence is TGTGCCAGCAGCCAAGCCTATGCAGATACGCAGTATTTT.